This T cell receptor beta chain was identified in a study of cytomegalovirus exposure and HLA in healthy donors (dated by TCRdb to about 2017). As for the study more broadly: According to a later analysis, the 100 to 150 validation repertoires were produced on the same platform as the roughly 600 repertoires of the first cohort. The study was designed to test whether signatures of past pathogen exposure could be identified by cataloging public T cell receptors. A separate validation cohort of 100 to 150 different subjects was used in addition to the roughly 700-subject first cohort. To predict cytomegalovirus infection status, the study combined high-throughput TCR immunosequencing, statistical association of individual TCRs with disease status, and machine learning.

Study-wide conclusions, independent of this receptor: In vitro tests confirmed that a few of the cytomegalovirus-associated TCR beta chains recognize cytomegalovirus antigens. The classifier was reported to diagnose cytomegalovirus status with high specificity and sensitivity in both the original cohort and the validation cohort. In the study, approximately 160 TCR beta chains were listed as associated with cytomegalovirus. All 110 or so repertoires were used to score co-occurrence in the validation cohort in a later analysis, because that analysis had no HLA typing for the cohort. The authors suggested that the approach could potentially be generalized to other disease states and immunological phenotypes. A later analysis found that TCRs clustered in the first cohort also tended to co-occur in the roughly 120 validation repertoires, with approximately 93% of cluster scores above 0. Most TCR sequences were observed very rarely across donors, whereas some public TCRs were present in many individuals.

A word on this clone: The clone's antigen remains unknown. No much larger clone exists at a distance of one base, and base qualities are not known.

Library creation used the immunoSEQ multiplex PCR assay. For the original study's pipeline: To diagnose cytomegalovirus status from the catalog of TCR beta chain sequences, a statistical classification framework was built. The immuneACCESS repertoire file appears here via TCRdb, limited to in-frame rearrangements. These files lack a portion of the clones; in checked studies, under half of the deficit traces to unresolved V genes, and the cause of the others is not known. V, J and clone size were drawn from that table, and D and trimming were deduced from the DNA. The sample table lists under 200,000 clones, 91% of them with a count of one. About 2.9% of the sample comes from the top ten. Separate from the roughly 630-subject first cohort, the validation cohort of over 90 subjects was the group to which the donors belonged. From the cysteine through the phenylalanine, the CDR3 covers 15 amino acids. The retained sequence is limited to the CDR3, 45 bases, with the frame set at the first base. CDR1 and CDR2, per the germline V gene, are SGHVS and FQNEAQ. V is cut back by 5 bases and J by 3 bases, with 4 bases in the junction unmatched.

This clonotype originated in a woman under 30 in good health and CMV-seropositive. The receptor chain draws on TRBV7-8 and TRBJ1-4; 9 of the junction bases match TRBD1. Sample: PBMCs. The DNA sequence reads TGTGCCAGCAGCCTCCACAGGGGGCCTAATGAAAAACTGTTTTTT. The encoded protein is CASSLHRGPNEKLFF.